The following is a TCR beta chain sequence with its context. What it binds is not known. The CD4+ fraction was divided into a CD45RA+ naive subset and a CD45RA-negative memory subset. The data belong to a study of shared clonotypes between healthy human individuals. Study-level background: Per-donor plates numbered three CD4 naive, three CD4 memory, two CD8 naive and one CD8 memory. Study outcomes and limitations: The researchers took only blood, and tissue repertoires probably look different.

Only in-frame clones appear in the TCRdb table, and some are missing; sequencing was by immunoSEQ multiplex PCR. This sample has a few hundred thousand clones; roughly 97% occur once, and the top ten carry 0.045% to 0.07%. The receptor was isolated from a woman between 25 and 40 years old in good health. The sequencing input was naive CD4+ T cells sorted from blood. Subset described: CD45RA+ positively selected.

The CDR3 nucleotides read TGTGCCACCAGCAGCTTGACTAGCGTCTCCTACGAGCAGTACTTC. Its translation is CATSSLTSVSYEQYF. The chain carries TRBV15 and TRBJ2-7; 8 bases fit TRBD2. The CDR3 totals 15 residues. The ends lost 3 bases at V and 0 bases at J; junction bases unmatched: 4. CDR1 and CDR2 from the germline V gene are LNHNV and YYDKDF (reference sequence).